The present TCR beta chain was sequenced within a study of T cell repertoires in cytomegalovirus infection. Study in general: Shared public TCR beta signatures pointed to both CMV infection and a matching HLA type. Study observations and caveats: The ex vivo response showed dominance by HLA-C-restricted CMV-specific TCR beta clonotypes. The study identified carriers of CMV plus the relevant HLA from cumulative public TCR beta family frequency.

This CDR3 contains 15 residues. Germline V gene lookup returns CDR1 SGHDN and CDR2 FVKESK. With V trimmed by 3 bases and J by 2 bases, 6 bases remained unmatched. This clonotype has just a few counts. Its antigen is still unknown. TCRdb recomputed calls from the reads with MiXCR, one row per CDR3 protein. The sample lists 270,000 or so distinct CDR3 sequences; more than 15% were seen once. The sequence was obtained from a human donor in good health (CMV status not recorded). Some clones in this sample may be carry-over from other donors' samples. The sequenced sample consisted of CD8+ T cells from PBMCs. The chain has TRBV14 and TRBJ2-7; 8 bases agree with TRBD2. CDR3 protein: CASSHGLAVTYEQYF. Written as DNA, the CDR3 is TGTGCCAGCAGCCATGGACTAGCAGTCACCTACGAGCAGTACTTC.